Listed below are T cell receptor beta chains from one sample, sequenced in a study of cytomegalovirus exposure and HLA in healthy donors. Generated by immunoSEQ multiplex PCR, the TCRdb table keeps only in-frame clones and is missing some. The sample has some 90,000 clones, roughly three quarters seen once. The sample was PBMCs. Receptor source: a man between 40 and 49 years old in good health and CMV-seronegative. Each CDR3 is given with its conserved first and last residue. Each record gives: clone size, J gene, V gene, CDR3 length, D gene, CDR3 DNA, CDR3 protein. The D gene is left open where the match is weak. Some rows have no size entry. The others give once, few or many, or a class for an expanded clone.

>.|TRBJ2-7|TRBV28|15|TRBD2
TGTGCCAGCAGCGAAACAGGACTAGTGGCTGACGAGCAGTACTTC
CASSETGLVADEQYF
>.|TRBJ1-5|TRBV6-5|15|TRBD1
TGTGCCAGCAGGGGTCCGGGACAGGGCAATCAGCCCCAGCATTTT
CASRGPGQGNQPQHF
>.|TRBJ1-5|TRBV30|13|TRBD1
TGTGCCTGGAGTCACAGGGGGGGTCAGCCCCAGCATTTT
CAWSHRGGQPQHF
>.|TRBJ1-6|TRBV30|15|TRBD1
TGTGCCTACCAGACAGGGCTATCCTATAATTCACCCCTCCACTTT
CAYQTGLSYNSPLHF
>.|TRBJ1-2|TRBV27|16|TRBD1
TGTGCCACCGCGAATATACAGGGGCAAAGCAACTATGGCTACACCTTC
CATANIQGQSNYGYTF
>.|TRBJ2-3|TRBV2|17|TRBD1
TGTGCCAGCAGTGGTCGGACAGGGGCACCTGGGACAGATACGCAGTATTTT
CASSGRTGAPGTDTQYF
>.|TRBJ2-5|TRBV2|15|TRBD2
TGTGCCAGCGCATTCGGACTAGCGGGGGAAGAGACCCAGTACTTC
CASAFGLAGEETQYF
>once|TRBJ2-5|TRBV6-1|14|.
TGTGCCAGCAGTCCCTCGGGAAGTGTCTGGAAGCAGTACTTC
CASSPSGSVWKQYF
>once|TRBJ2-1|TRBV4-2|16|.
TGTGCCAGCAGCCAAGATCTCCCGGGGGCCTACAATGAGCAGTTCTTC
CASSQDLPGAYNEQFF
>.|TRBJ1-6|TRBV7-2|17|.
TGTGCCAGCAGCTTAGTGAGGGGGAGCTCCTATAATTCACCCCTCCACTTT
CASSLVRGSSYNSPLHF
>.|TRBJ2-1|TRBV9|16|.
TGTGCCAGCAGCGTTGACTTGGATCCTCCCTACAATGAGCAGTTCTTC
CASSVDLDPPYNEQFF
>.|TRBJ2-3|TRBV15|13|.
TGTGCCTTGGGGCGGGGCTTCACAGATACGCAGTATTTT
CALGRGFTDTQYF
>.|TRBJ1-1|TRBV27|14|.
TGTGCCAGCAGTTCCCAGGGAACTTACACTGAAGCTTTCTTT
CASSSQGTYTEAFF
>.|TRBJ1-2|TRBV7-9|16|TRBD1
TGTGCCAGCAGCTTAGGGTGGGACAGGGCGGAAAATGGCTACACCTTC
CASSLGWDRAENGYTF
>.|TRBJ2-3|TRBV10-3|13|.
TGTGCCATCAGTCTCTTAAGCACAGATACGCAGTATTTT
CAISLLSTDTQYF
>few|TRBJ2-1|TRBV6-4|15|TRBD2
TGTGCCAGCAGCCCACTAGCGGGGGGGTACAATGAGCAGTTCTTC
CASSPLAGGYNEQFF
>.|TRBJ2-1|TRBV7-9|8|.
TGTGCCAGCAGCCTTCAGTTCTTC
CASSLQFF
>.|TRBJ2-5|TRBV7-9|14|.
TGTGCCAGCAGCGCTCAGACAGGAGAAGAGACCCAGTACTTC
CASSAQTGEETQYF
>.|TRBJ2-5|TRBV19|15|TRBD1
TGTGCCAGTAGGGGACAGGGAGGGCAGGAAGAGGCCCAGTACTTC
CASRGQGGQEEAQYF
>.|TRBJ1-5|TRBV19|17|TRBD1
TGTGCCAGCCAGTTCGGGACAGCCTCTTATAGCAATCAGCCCCAGCATTTT
CASQFGTASYSNQPQHF
>.|TRBJ2-7|TRBV6-5|12|.
TGTGCCAGCAGTAGTCCGCAGGGCGAGCAGTACTTC
CASSSPQGEQYF
>.|TRBJ2-7|TRBV7-7|16|TRBD2
TGTGCCAGCAGCCTGGGACTAGCGGGGCCCACAACCGAGCAGTACTTC
CASSLGLAGPTTEQYF
>few|TRBJ2-7|TRBV19|16|TRBD1
TGTGCCAGTAGTATAACAAGCGGACAGGGCATGAACGAGCAGTACTTC
CASSITSGQGMNEQYF
>.|TRBJ1-4|TRBV6-7|17|.
TGTGCCAGCAGTTACCCTGCGAACACGGGATATAATGAAAAACTGTTTTTT
CASSYPANTGYNEKLFF
>once|TRBJ1-3|TRBV18|15|.
TGTGCCAGCTCACCATCCGGGGTGGCTGGAAACACCATATATTTT
CASSPSGVAGNTIYF
>.|TRBJ1-6|TRBV18|14|.
TGTGCCAGCTCCCCTTCACAGGGTGATTCACCCCTCCACTTT
CASSPSQGDSPLHF
>few|TRBJ2-7|TRBV4-1|15|TRBD2
TGCGCCAGCAGCCAACGACTAGCGGGGGACCGCGAGCAGTACTTC
CASSQRLAGDREQYF
>.|TRBJ1-5|TRBV4-1|14|.
TGCGCCAGCAGCCCCGTTGAGGGAGGAGGGCCCCAGCATTTT
CASSPVEGGGPQHF
>.|TRBJ2-3|TRBV7-2|14|.
TGTGCCAGCAGCTCCTCAGGACAGTCAGATACGCAGTATTTT
CASSSSGQSDTQYF
>.|TRBJ2-3|TRBV10-3|16|.
TGTGCCATCAGTGAGAAACTAGCCCGGGACACAGATACGCAGTATTTT
CAISEKLARDTDTQYF
>.|TRBJ1-2|TRBV10-3|13|.
TGTGCCATCAGTGAGCGGGGGGACTATGGCTACACCTTC
CAISERGDYGYTF
>.|TRBJ2-1|TRBV6-1|14|.
TGTGCCAGCAATGAGGAGAGCTCCTACAATGAGCAGTTCTTC
CASNEESSYNEQFF
>.|TRBJ2-5|TRBV7-2|14|.
TGTGCCAGCAGCACCATCCAGGTCCAAGAGACCCAGTACTTC
CASSTIQVQETQYF
>.|TRBJ1-5|TRBV15|15|.
TGTGCCACCAGCAGAGAAGCGGGGGCGGGTCAGCCCCAGCATTTT
CATSREAGAGQPQHF
>.|TRBJ1-1|TRBV2|12|TRBD1
TGTGCCATAAGGTCGACAGGGACTGAAGCTTTCTTT
CAIRSTGTEAFF
>.|TRBJ1-2|TRBV5-6|16|.
TGTGCCAGCAGCTTATTAGAGAGTAGTTTTAACTATGGCTACACCTTC
CASSLLESSFNYGYTF
>.|TRBJ2-1|TRBV4-3|13|.
TGCGCCAGCAGCCAAGTCGGGGGTTGGGAGCAGTTCTTC
CASSQVGGWEQFF
>once|TRBJ1-2|TRBV30|14|.
TGTGCCTGGAGGAGGTCGGGGGAATTAGGTGGCTACACCTTC
CAWRRSGELGGYTF